This T cell receptor beta chain was identified in a study of neurological immune-mediated disorders. In germline, CDR1 is MNHEY, CDR2 SVGEGT. The CDR3 covers 11 residues. This clonotype was detected only a few times. As yet, its antigen is unknown. A read error is possible here, since a much larger clone lies one base away. General observations from the study: There was no clinical or MRI feature that was associated with the multiple sclerosis repertoire cluster. Private repertoires in all groups were suggested by the finding that expanded clones across subjects shared no CDR3 amino acid sequences.

The cDNA came from 5'RACE, which used 10-nucleotide random UMIs. From the 5' RACE reads, TCRdb called clonotypes with MiXCR, one entry per CDR3 protein. The sample carries 130,000 or so distinct CDR3 sequences, about 3.2% recorded once. This sequence joins TRBV6-2 or TRBV6-3 and TRBJ2-7; D unresolved. The sequencing sample was made of PBMCs. The sequence was obtained from a young woman with multiple sclerosis. The CDR3 reads CDSSLVYEQYF. The CDR3 nucleotides read TGTGACAGCAGTCTGGTCTACGAGCAGTACTTC.